This TCR beta chain was recovered during a study of cytomegalovirus exposure and HLA in healthy donors. The CDR3 length is 14 residues. Deletions cut 8 bases from V and 8 bases from J, with 19 bases between. Germline V lookup: CDR1 LNHNV, CDR2 YYDKDF (reference sequence). A remark on this clone: Its antigen is not known.

Overall study findings and caveats: CMV serostatus was the only immune exposure information that was available. Earlier analysis found most TCR beta V segments productive about 87% or about 30% of the time.

60 Vbeta and 13 Jbeta primers were used in PCR. Only in-frame clones appear in the TCRdb table, and some are missing; sequencing was by immunoSEQ multiplex PCR. The sample consists of approximately 150,000 clones, about 73% of them appearing once. Sequencing input: PBMCs. The sequence was obtained from a woman in her forties or fifties in good health and CMV-seropositive. The rearrangement joins TRBV15 to TRBJ2-1; possibly TRBD1 for D (6 bases). CDR3: CATWGQDLRDEQFF. CDR3 sequence (DNA): TGTGCCACCTGGGGACAAGACTTAAGGGATGAGCAGTTCTTC.